The 5 T cell receptor beta chains given below trace back to one sample, sequenced in a study of shared clonotypes between healthy human individuals. Using immunoSEQ multiplex PCR, the repertoire was profiled, and TCRdb retains in-frame clones only, with some absent. The table has some 1,600,000 clones, 95% to 99% seen once. Sequenced material: naive CD4+ T cells sorted from blood. Subset reported: CD45RA+ positively selected. The source of these receptors is a man between 25 and 39 years old in good health.

CDR3 nucleotide sequence: TGTGCCAGCAGTCCGAGGGGGCTGCGGGAGACCCAGTACTTC. It is translated as CASSPRGLRETQYF. The chain uses TRBV27 and TRBJ2-5, with 7 bases lining up with TRBD1. With 5 bases clipped from V and 5 bases from J, the junction kept 8 bases outside the gene matches. Germline V lookup: CDR1 MNHEY, CDR2 SMNVEV (reference sequence). The CDR3 loop spans 14 amino acids.

This clone has a single count. The chain links TRBV7-8 to TRBJ2-7, with TRBD1 identical over 7 bases. This CDR3 spans 15 amino acids. With 3 bases clipped from V and 3 bases from J, the junction kept 8 bases outside the gene matches. The germline V gene encodes CDR1 SGHVS and CDR2 FQNEAQ. CDR3 nucleotides: TGTGCCAGCAGCTTCACCGGGACAGAGGTCTACGAGCAGTACTTC. This sequence encodes CASSFTGTEVYEQYF.

This sequence joins TRBV11-2 and TRBJ2-7; D not certain. The CDR3 extends over 11 amino acids. Germline values: CDR1 SGHAT, CDR2 FQNNGV. Trimming took off 5 bases at V and 7 bases at J, with 9 bases between the two ends. CDR3 in amino acids: CASSTLREQYF. As DNA, the CDR3 is TGTGCCAGCAGCACCCTTCGGGAGCAGTACTTC.

The chain couples TRBV9 to TRBJ2-1; 8 bases align to TRBD2. The germline CDR1 and CDR2 sequences are SGDLS and YYNGEE. V shed 2 bases and J 5 bases; nucleotides not matched to a gene: 3. This CDR3 has 14 residues. The CDR3 DNA is TGTGCCAGCAGCGTGACTAGCGACCACAATGAGCAGTTCTTC. Amino acid sequence: CASSVTSDHNEQFF.

Of note for this clone: Distinct nucleotide sequences in the sample also encode this CDR3. The chain joins TRBV7-2 to TRBJ2-7; D remains ambiguous. Germline CDR1 and CDR2: SGHTA and FQGNSA. The CDR3 contains 15 residues. The V gene lost 1 base and the J gene lost 1 base, with 11 bases spanning the gap. The CDR3 sequence: CASSLGVGVSYEQYF. CDR3 in DNA: TGTGCCAGCAGCTTAGGAGTTGGGGTGTCCTACGAGCAGTACTTC.